The clone carrying this TCR beta chain was detected only a few times. Its matching antigen is unknown. Trimming left V 1 base short and J 2 bases short, with 6 bases between. Germline lookup yields CDR1 MGHRA and CDR2 YSYEKL. The length of the CDR3 is 14 residues. The sample originates from a study of OX40 agonist ivuxolimab in advanced cancers. In the study overall: Partial responses were achieved by three patients, one with hepatocellular carcinoma and two with cutaneous melanoma. Overall study findings and caveats: Expanded clones tended on average to be more numerous among CD8+ T cells than CD4+.

Exclusion of a patient followed from autoimmune disease history or systemic immunosuppression. Assay used: immunoSEQ multiplex PCR; TCRdb lists only in-frame clones, some missing. This table has around 62,000 clones, 70% to 90% appearing once. The rearrangement links TRBV4-1 to TRBJ1-5, with D unresolved. This clonotype was obtained from an adult with an advanced solid tumor such as melanoma, head and neck, liver or kidney cancer. The input for sequencing was CD4+ or CD8+ T cells sorted from blood, taken in a trial of the OX40 agonist ivuxolimab. The CDR3 DNA reads as TGCGCCAGCAGCCAAGCAGGCGGCAATCAGCCCCAGCATTTT. This encodes CASSQAGGNQPQHF.